This is a list of T cell receptor beta chains from one sample in a study of cytomegalovirus exposure and HLA in healthy donors. TCRdb keeps only in-frame clones here, not all; method: immunoSEQ multiplex PCR. The repertoire holds hundreds of thousands of clones, with over 75% as singletons. Source material: PBMCs. The receptor source for this set is a boy aged 10-17 years in good health and CMV-seronegative. The CDR3 runs from the conserved cysteine through the conserved F or W. Fields, in order: V gene, clone size, J gene, D gene, CDR3 length, CDR3 DNA, CDR3 protein. The D gene is left open where the match is weak. For some rows the clone size is stated as once, few or many, or as a class when expanded; others skip it.

V gene: TRBV6-5
clone size: NA
J gene: TRBJ1-5
D gene: NA
CDR3 length: 14
CDR3 DNA: TGTGCCAGCAGTTGGACAGCCTCTAATCAGCCCCAGCATTTT
CDR3 protein: CASSWTASNQPQHF

V gene: TRBV7-8
clone size: NA
J gene: TRBJ1-2
D gene: TRBD1
CDR3 length: 13
CDR3 DNA: TGTGCCAGCAGACCCGACAGGGTTCCTGGCTACACCTTC
CDR3 protein: CASRPDRVPGYTF

V gene: TRBV6-6
clone size: NA
J gene: TRBJ2-1
D gene: TRBD2
CDR3 length: 14
CDR3 DNA: TGTGCCAGCAGTCGGGGGACTACCCACCTTGAGCAGTTCTTC
CDR3 protein: CASSRGTTHLEQFF

V gene: TRBV11-2
clone size: NA
J gene: TRBJ2-5
D gene: TRBD2
CDR3 length: 16
CDR3 DNA: TGTGCCAGCAGCTTCGGACTAGCGGGGGTTGTAGAGACCCAGTACTTC
CDR3 protein: CASSFGLAGVVETQYF

V gene: TRBV10-3
clone size: NA
J gene: TRBJ1-1
D gene: NA
CDR3 length: 12
CDR3 DNA: TGTGCCATCAGTGACTCTGACACTGAAGCTTTCTTT
CDR3 protein: CAISDSDTEAFF

V gene: TRBV4-1
clone size: NA
J gene: TRBJ2-3
D gene: TRBD1
CDR3 length: 17
CDR3 DNA: TGCGCCAGCAGCCACTTAGGACAGGGTAGTCGAGGAGATACGCAGTATTTT
CDR3 protein: CASSHLGQGSRGDTQYF

V gene: TRBV6-1
clone size: NA
J gene: TRBJ2-7
D gene: TRBD1
CDR3 length: 15
CDR3 DNA: TGTGCCAGCAGTGAAGCTATGGGACAGGCTTACGAGCAGTACTTC
CDR3 protein: CASSEAMGQAYEQYF

V gene: TRBV4-2
clone size: NA
J gene: TRBJ1-4
D gene: TRBD1
CDR3 length: 17
CDR3 DNA: TGTGCCAGCAGCCCGGGGGACAGGGTTGCAACTAATGAAAAACTGTTTTTT
CDR3 protein: CASSPGDRVATNEKLFF

V gene: TRBV2
clone size: NA
J gene: TRBJ2-7
D gene: NA
CDR3 length: 16
CDR3 DNA: TGTGCCAGCAGTGAAGCGAGGACCGGGACAAGCTACGAGCAGTACTTC
CDR3 protein: CASSEARTGTSYEQYF

V gene: TRBV2
clone size: NA
J gene: TRBJ2-5
D gene: TRBD2
CDR3 length: 16
CDR3 DNA: TGTGCCAGCAGTGACGCACTAGCGGGCTACCAAGAGACCCAGTACTTC
CDR3 protein: CASSDALAGYQETQYF

V gene: TRBV27
clone size: NA
J gene: TRBJ1-1
D gene: NA
CDR3 length: 13
CDR3 DNA: TGTGCCAGCAGTTTAGGGGGAGGGACTGAAGCTTTCTTT
CDR3 protein: CASSLGGGTEAFF

V gene: TRBV9
clone size: few
J gene: TRBJ1-1
D gene: NA
CDR3 length: 13
CDR3 DNA: TGTGCCAGCAGCGTAGACACCAACACTGAAGCTTTCTTT
CDR3 protein: CASSVDTNTEAFF

V gene: TRBV7-2
clone size: few
J gene: TRBJ1-2
D gene: NA
CDR3 length: 14
CDR3 DNA: TGTGCCAGCAGCTTAGTAGGATGGGAGTATGGCTACACCTTC
CDR3 protein: CASSLVGWEYGYTF

V gene: TRBV10-3
clone size: NA
J gene: TRBJ2-7
D gene: NA
CDR3 length: 13
CDR3 DNA: TGTGCCATCAGTGACAGGGAATCCTACGAGCAGTACTTC
CDR3 protein: CAISDRESYEQYF

V gene: TRBV5-1
clone size: NA
J gene: TRBJ2-1
D gene: NA
CDR3 length: 11
CDR3 DNA: TGCGCCAGCAGGTCTAGCAATGAGCAGTTCTTC
CDR3 protein: CASRSSNEQFF

V gene: TRBV7-9
clone size: NA
J gene: TRBJ1-1
D gene: NA
CDR3 length: 16
CDR3 DNA: TGTGCCAGCAGCTTAATTCCCCGTTGGGCTTCCATGGAAGCTTTCTTT
CDR3 protein: CASSLIPRWASMEAFF

V gene: TRBV7-2
clone size: NA
J gene: TRBJ2-1
D gene: NA
CDR3 length: 14
CDR3 DNA: TGTGCCAGCAGCTTACTTTCGGTTTACAATGAGCAGTTCTTC
CDR3 protein: CASSLLSVYNEQFF

V gene: TRBV29-1
clone size: NA
J gene: TRBJ1-1
D gene: NA
CDR3 length: 13
CDR3 DNA: TGCAGCGTTTCTTTGGGCTCGAACACTGAAGCTTTCTTT
CDR3 protein: CSVSLGSNTEAFF

V gene: TRBV12-2
clone size: once
J gene: TRBJ2-7
D gene: NA
CDR3 length: 18
CDR3 DNA: TGTGCAAGTCGCTTTACCGGGACAGGCCACCCGATCTCCTACGAGCAGTACTTC
CDR3 protein: CASRFTGTGHPISYEQYF

V gene: TRBV5-4
clone size: NA
J gene: TRBJ1-5
D gene: TRBD1
CDR3 length: 14
CDR3 DNA: TGTGCCAGCAGCGCGGGGACAGTCAATCAGCCCCAGCATTTT
CDR3 protein: CASSAGTVNQPQHF

V gene: TRBV13
clone size: once
J gene: TRBJ2-3
D gene: NA
CDR3 length: 17
CDR3 DNA: TGTGCCAGCAGCCCCCGTTTGGGGCGCGAGTTAACAGATACGCAGTATTTT
CDR3 protein: CASSPRLGRELTDTQYF

V gene: TRBV4-1
clone size: NA
J gene: TRBJ1-2
D gene: NA
CDR3 length: 16
CDR3 DNA: TGCGCCAGCAGCCAAAAACCGGGAGAGAGTACCTATGGCTACACCTTC
CDR3 protein: CASSQKPGESTYGYTF